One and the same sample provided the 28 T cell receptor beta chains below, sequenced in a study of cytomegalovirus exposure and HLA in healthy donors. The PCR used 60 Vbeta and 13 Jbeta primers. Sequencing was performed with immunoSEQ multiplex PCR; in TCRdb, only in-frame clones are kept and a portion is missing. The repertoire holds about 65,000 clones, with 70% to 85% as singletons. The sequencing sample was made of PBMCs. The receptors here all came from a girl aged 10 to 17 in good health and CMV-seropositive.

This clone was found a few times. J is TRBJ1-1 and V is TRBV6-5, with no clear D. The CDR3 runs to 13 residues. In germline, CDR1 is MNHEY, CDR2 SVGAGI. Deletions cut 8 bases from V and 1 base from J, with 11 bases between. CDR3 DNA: TGTGCCAGCGGGAGACGGACGAACACTGAAGCTTTCTTT. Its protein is CASGRRTNTEAFF.

CDR3 amino acids: CTAGVDPYNEQFF. In nucleotides, the CDR3 is TGCACCGCGGGGGTAGACCCCTACAATGAGCAGTTCTTC. The rearrangement joins TRBV29-1 to TRBJ2-1; 7 nucleotides match TRBD2. In germline, CDR1 is SQVTM, CDR2 ANQGSEA. This CDR3 has 13 amino acids.

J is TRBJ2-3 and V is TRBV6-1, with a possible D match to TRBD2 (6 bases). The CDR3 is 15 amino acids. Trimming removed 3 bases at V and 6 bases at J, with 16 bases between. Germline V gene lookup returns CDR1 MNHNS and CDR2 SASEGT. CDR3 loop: CASSDKAGGVDTQYF. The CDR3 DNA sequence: TGTGCCAGCAGTGATAAGGCCGGGGGAGTCGATACGCAGTATTTT.

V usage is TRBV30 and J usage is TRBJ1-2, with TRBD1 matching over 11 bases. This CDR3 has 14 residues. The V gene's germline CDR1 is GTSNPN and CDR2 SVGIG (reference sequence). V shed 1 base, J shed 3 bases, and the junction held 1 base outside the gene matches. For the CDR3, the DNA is TGTGCCTGGAGTGGGGACAGGGGGGACTATGGCTACACCTTC. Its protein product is CAWSGDRGDYGYTF.

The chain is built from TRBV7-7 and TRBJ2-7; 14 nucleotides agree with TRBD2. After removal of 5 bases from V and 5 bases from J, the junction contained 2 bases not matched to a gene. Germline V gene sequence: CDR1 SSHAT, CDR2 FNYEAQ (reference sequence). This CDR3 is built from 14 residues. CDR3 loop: CASSQGLAGDEQYF. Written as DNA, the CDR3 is TGTGCCAGCAGCCAGGGACTAGCGGGAGACGAGCAGTACTTC.

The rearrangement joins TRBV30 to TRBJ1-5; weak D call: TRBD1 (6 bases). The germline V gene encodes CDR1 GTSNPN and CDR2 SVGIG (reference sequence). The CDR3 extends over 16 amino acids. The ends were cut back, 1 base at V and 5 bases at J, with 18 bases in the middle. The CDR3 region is CAWSAAPGGGHQPQHF. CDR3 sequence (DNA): TGTGCCTGGAGTGCTGCCCCGGGGGGGGGCCATCAGCCCCAGCATTTT.

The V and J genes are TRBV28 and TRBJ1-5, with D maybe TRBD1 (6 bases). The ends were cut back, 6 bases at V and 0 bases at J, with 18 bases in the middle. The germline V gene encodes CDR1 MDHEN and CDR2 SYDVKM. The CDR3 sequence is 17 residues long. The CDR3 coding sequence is TGTGCCAGCAGCCCCCGGGGGGCCCCGTATAGCAATCAGCCCCAGCATTTT. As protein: CASSPRGAPYSNQPQHF.

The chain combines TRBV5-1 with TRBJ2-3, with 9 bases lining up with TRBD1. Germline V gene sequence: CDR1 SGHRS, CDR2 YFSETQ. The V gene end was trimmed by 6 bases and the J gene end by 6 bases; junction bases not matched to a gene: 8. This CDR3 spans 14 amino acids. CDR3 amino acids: CASKPGTGSDTQYF. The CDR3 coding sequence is TGCGCCAGCAAACCCGGGACAGGGTCGGATACGCAGTATTTT.

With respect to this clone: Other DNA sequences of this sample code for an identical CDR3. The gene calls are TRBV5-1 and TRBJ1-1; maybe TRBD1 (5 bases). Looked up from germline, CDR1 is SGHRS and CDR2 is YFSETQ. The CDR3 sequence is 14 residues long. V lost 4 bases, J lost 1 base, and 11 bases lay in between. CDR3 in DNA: TGCGCCAGCAGCCTTGGGACTGCGAACACTGAAGCTTTCTTT. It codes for CASSLGTANTEAFF.

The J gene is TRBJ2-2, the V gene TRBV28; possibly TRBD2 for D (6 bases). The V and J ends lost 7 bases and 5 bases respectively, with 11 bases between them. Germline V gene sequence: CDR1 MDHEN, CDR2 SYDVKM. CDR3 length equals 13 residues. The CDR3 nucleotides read TGTGCCAGCAAAGGAGGGCCGACCGGGGAGCTGTTTTTT. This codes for CASKGGPTGELFF.

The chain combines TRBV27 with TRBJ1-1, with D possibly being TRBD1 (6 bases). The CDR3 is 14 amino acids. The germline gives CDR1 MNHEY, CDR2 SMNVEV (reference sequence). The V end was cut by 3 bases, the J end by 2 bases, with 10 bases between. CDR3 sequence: CASSLQGINTEAFF. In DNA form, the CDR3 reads TGTGCCAGCAGTTTGCAGGGGATAAACACTGAAGCTTTCTTT.

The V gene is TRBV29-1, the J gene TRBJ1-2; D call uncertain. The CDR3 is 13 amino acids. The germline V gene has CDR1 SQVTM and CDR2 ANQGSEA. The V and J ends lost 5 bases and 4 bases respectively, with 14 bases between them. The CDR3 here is CSVTGLELYGYTF. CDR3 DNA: TGCAGCGTTACCGGACTCGAACTCTATGGCTACACCTTC.

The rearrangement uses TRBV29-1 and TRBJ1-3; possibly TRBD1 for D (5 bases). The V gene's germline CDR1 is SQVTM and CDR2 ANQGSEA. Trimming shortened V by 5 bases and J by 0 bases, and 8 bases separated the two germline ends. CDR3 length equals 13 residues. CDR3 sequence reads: CSVRDSSGNTIYF. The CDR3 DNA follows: TGCAGCGTTAGAGACAGCTCTGGAAACACCATATATTTT.

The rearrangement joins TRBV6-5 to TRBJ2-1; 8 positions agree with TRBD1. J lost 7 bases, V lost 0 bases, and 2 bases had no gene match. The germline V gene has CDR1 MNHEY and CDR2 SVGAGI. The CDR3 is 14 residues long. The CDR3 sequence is CASSYSRTGNEQFF. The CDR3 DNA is TGTGCCAGCAGTTACTCCAGGACAGGGAATGAGCAGTTCTTC.

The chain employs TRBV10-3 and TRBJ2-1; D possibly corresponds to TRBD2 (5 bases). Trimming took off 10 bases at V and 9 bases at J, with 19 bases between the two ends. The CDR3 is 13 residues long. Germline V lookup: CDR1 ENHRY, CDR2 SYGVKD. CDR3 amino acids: CATHRRGDVEQFF. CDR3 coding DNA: TGTGCCACTCATAGACGGGGAGATGTTGAGCAGTTCTTC.

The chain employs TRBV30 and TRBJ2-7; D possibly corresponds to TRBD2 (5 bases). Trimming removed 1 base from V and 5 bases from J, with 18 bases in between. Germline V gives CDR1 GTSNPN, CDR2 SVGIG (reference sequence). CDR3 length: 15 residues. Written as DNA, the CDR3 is TGTGCCTGGAGTGGGATCTGGGGTGGGAGCCACGAGCAGTACTTC. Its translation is CAWSGIWGGSHEQYF.

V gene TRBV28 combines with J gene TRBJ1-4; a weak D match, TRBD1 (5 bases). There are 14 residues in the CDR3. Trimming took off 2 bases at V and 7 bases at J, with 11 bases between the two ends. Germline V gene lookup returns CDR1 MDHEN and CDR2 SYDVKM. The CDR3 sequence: CASSLGAGIEKLFF. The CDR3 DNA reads TGTGCCAGCAGTTTAGGGGCAGGGATTGAAAAACTGTTTTTT.

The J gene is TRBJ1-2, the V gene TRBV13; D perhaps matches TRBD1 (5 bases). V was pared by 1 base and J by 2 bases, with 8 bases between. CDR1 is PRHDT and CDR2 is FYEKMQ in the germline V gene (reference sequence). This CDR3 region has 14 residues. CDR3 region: CASSLADSNYGYTF. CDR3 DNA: TGTGCCAGCAGCTTAGCCGACAGCAACTATGGCTACACCTTC.

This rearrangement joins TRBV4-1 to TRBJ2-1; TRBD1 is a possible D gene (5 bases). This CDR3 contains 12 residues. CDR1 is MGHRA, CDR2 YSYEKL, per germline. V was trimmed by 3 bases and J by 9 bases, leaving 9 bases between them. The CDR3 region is CASSHPQGEQFF. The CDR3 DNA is TGCGCCAGCAGCCACCCTCAGGGTGAGCAGTTCTTC.

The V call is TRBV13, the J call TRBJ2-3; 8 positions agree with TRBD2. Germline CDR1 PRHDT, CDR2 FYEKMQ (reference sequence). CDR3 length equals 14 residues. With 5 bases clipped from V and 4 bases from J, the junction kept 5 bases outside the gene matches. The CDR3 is CASSLLAVADTQYF. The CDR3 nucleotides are TGTGCCAGCAGCCTACTAGCGGTGGCAGATACGCAGTATTTT.

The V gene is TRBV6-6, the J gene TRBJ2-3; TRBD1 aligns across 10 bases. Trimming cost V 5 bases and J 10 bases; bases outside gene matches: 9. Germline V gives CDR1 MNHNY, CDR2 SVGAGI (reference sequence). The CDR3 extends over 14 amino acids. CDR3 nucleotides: TGTGCCAGCAGTCTAGGACAGGGGGGTAATGCGCAGTATTTT. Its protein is CASSLGQGGNAQYF.

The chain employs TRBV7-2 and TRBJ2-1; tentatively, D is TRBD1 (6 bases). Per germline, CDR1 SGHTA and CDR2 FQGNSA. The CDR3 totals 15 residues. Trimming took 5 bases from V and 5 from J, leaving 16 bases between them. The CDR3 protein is CASSHTYRADNEQFF. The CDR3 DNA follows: TGTGCCAGCAGCCATACCTACAGGGCTGACAATGAGCAGTTCTTC.

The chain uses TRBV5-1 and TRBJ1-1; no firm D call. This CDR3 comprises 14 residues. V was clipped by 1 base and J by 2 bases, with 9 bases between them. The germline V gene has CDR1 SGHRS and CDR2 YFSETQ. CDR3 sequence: CASSLRGTNTEAFF. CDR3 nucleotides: TGCGCCAGCAGCTTGCGGGGAACCAACACTGAAGCTTTCTTT. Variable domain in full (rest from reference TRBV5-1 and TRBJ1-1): KAGVTQTPRYLIKTRGQQVTLSCSPISGHRSVSWYQQTPGQGLQFLFEYFSETQRNKGNFPGRFSGRQFSNSRSEMNVSTLELGDSALYLCASSLRGTNTEAFFGQGTRLTVV.

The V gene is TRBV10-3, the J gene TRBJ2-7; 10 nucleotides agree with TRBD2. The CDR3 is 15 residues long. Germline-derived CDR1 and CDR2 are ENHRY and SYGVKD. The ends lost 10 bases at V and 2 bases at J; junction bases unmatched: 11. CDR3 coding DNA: TGTGCCACTCAAGCCGGGACTAGCGAAGCCTACGAGCAGTACTTC. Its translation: CATQAGTSEAYEQYF.

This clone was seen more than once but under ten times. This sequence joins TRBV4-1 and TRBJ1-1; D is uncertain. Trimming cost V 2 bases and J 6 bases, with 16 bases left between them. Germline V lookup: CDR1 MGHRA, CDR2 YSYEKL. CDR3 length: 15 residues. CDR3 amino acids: CASSQNLQMRAEAFF. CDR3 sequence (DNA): TGCGCCAGCAGCCAAAATTTACAGATGAGGGCTGAAGCTTTCTTT.

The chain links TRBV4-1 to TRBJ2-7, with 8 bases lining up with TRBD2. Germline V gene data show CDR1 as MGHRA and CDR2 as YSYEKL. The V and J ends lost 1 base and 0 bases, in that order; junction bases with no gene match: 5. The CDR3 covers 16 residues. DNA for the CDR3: TGCGCCAGCAGCCAAGCGGGAGGGTCGTACTCCTACGAGCAGTACTTC. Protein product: CASSQAGGSYSYEQYF.

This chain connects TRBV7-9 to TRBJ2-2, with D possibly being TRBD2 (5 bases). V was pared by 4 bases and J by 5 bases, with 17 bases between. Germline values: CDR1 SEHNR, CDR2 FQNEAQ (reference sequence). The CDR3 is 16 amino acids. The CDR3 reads CASSYRAPTGTGELFF. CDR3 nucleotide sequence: TGTGCCAGCAGCTACCGGGCCCCAACGGGGACCGGGGAGCTGTTTTTT.

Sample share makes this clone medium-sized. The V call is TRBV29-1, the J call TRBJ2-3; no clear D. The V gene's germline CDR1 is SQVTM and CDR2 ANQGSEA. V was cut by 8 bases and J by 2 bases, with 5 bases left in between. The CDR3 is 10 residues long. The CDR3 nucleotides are TGCAGCTTCAACACAGATACGCAGTATTTT. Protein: CSFNTDTQYF.